The text below deals with one T cell receptor (beta chain). Which antigen it targets is not known. The record has no base qualities; no much larger clone is one base away. The library was made by the immunoSEQ multiplex PCR assay. The hsTCRB Kit was used according to the manufacturer's protocol to amplify rearranged TCR beta chain sequences. TCRB libraries were sequenced on an Illumina MiSeq. In the original analysis: The proprietary platform of the kit vendor was used for demultiplexing, trimming and gene mapping. In its TCRdb copy, this immuneACCESS table keeps in-frame sequences only and misses some clones. Where compared with another copy, unresolved V genes explain less than half of these, and the others have no known cause. From that table come the V and J calls and clone size; the DNA was used to work out D and trimming. Here the sample has 90,000 to 95,000 clones; 83% occur a single time. The top ten clonotypes cover around 7% of the sample.

This specimen's time point label, per the study, means: baseline, week 1 (first vaccination visit). Sample treatment or condition, as interpreted from the label and publication: pre-vaccination baseline after standard-of-care therapy. The donors had newly diagnosed IDH1-mutant astrocytomas of WHO grade 3 or 4 that showed loss of nuclear ATRX. The samples were drawn from NOA16, a multicentre, single-arm, open-label phase I trial in Germany that tested a mutant IDH1 peptide vaccine in humans for the first time. Blood drawn at visit V03 was used as the baseline sample for immunogenicity testing. Genomic DNA for TCRB sequencing was isolated from EDTA blood with the DNeasy Blood and Tissue Kit. The sample originates from a study of a mutant IDH1 vaccine in newly diagnosed glioma (dated by TCRdb to the early 2020s). Regarding the complete study: Of the roughly 31 treated patients, roughly 60% were male and around 40% were female, and the mean age was approximately 40 years. Longitudinal TCRB deep sequencing was done for some 26 treated patients, wherever samples were available for exploratory analyses. Peripheral blood samples were drawn at six visits, namely V03 (baseline), V05, V07, V10, V12 and V13. Prior to enrollment, standard therapy consisting of radiotherapy alone, temozolomide alone, or radiochemotherapy with temozolomide had been administered to patients, with the combination being received by most patients.

The CDR3 runs 14 amino acids, cysteine and phenylalanine included. Kept here is only the CDR3 DNA, which spans 42 bases and is read in frame from base 1. Between the V and J ends, shortened by 4 bases and 6 bases respectively, the junction contains 16 bases. CDR1 and CDR2 were assigned from the germline V gene (reference sequence) as SGHNT and YYREEE. Study-level results and caveats: It was noted by the authors that analyses of patient blood samples could not be reproduced owing to sample limitations. Immune responses induced by the vaccine were seen in over 90% of patients across multiple MHC alleles. Changes in the top peripheral T cell clonotypes picked up by TCRB sequencing did not appear to be linked to pseudoprogression. Selection of PBMC samples for TCRB deep sequencing was based on availability.

Sample: PBMCs, taken from a glioma patient treated with radiotherapy, temozolomide or both. The chain joins TRBV5-4 to TRBJ1-2; the D gene is possibly TRBD1, with 6 bases matching. This clonotype was sampled from a woman between 50 and 59 years old with glioma. The encoded CDR3 is CASSLLQGHHGYTF. The nucleotides read TGTGCCAGCAGCCTCCTACAGGGACACCATGGCTACACCTTC.